This entry describes one T cell receptor beta chain. This receptor's antigen is unknown. Base qualities are missing; no much larger clone stands one base away. This sample was included in a study of T cell responses to AZD1222 COVID-19 vaccine (dated by TCRdb to about 2021). About the investigation overall: Because spike-specific TCR depth and breadth did not differ between the two schedules, AZD1222 recipients who got a second dose at roughly 4 weeks were pooled with those who got a second dose at roughly 12 weeks. TCR sequencing covered approximately 230 trial participants: around 210 given two doses of AZD1222 and 26 given two doses of MenACWY control vaccine. Trial participants were enrolled by age into 18-55, 56-69 and 70-plus year subgroups, with 148, 28 and 57 TCR-sequenced participants respectively. Summary of the overall study and its limitations: Participants were mostly white British and included more females than males, and it was suggested by the authors that clonal diversity may have been underestimated. Conclusions about previously exposed vaccinees were limited because only six AZD1222 recipients were SARS-CoV-2 seropositive at baseline. In the small 56-69-year group, the increase in depth fell short of significance, most likely because of low power. A significant rise in spike-specific TCR breadth and depth was observed after two AZD1222 doses relative to day 0 and relative to MenACWY recipients. CD4 TCRs associated with the vaccine covered the entire spike protein, and the dominant responses were in regions 160-218 and 743-854. No day 14 peak-response samples were available, so repertoires were characterized only after the peak T cell response. Nearly half of unique spike-specific TCRs reportedly recognized epitopes outside regions mutated in the B.1.351 and B.1.1.7 variants.

The time point tag for this specimen amounts to: baseline before first vaccination. Vaccinee samples were obtained from the UK trials COV001 and COV002, which included a single-blind randomized controlled phase 2/3 trial of AZD1222 (ChAdOx1 nCoV-19) in healthy adults. Trial participant PBMC samples were collected at day 0 and day 28 after the second dose for TCRbeta chain sequencing. The CDR3 regions of human TCRbeta chains were analyzed by immunosequencing. Per the authors' processing: TCRs in the repertoires were compared against a reference library of SARS-CoV-2-specific TCRs that had been generated with the MIRA antigen-specificity platform. Breadth was defined as the fraction of unique TCRs that were SARS-CoV-2-associated. Depth was defined as the fraction of total T cells that were SARS-CoV-2-associated. Each spike-specific TCR was assigned to its reactive spike region and to a CD4 or CD8 class using the MIRA data. Log10-transformed breadth and depth values were compared by one-way ANOVA with Sidak's multiple comparisons tests. This is the immuneACCESS table as TCRdb keeps it, with only in-frame sequences that have V and J called. A part of the clones is gone; compared with another copy, unresolved V genes explain less than half, and the rest is unexplained. V, J and clone size were drawn from that table, and D and trimming were deduced from the DNA. Present in this sample are about 160,000 clones, about 88% of which were seen just once. The top ten clones comprise 5.5% of the sample.

The CDR3 measures 13 amino acids from cysteine to phenylalanine. Only the CDR3 region is kept as DNA, spanning 39 bases read in frame from base 1. V is pared back by 4 bases and J by 4 bases, with 13 bases lying between the germline termini. CDR1 is given as GTSNPN and CDR2 as SVGIG, both from the germline V gene (reference sequence). Sample: peripheral blood, taken on day 0 of AZD1222 vaccination. Here the chain combines TRBV30 and TRBJ2-5; the D gene is possibly TRBD2, with 7 bases matching. The sequence was collected from an adult in good health. The CDR3 amino acid sequence is: CAWKGGSRETQYF. The DNA sequence is given as TGTGCCTGGAAGGGGGGGTCAAGAGAGACCCAGTACTTC.